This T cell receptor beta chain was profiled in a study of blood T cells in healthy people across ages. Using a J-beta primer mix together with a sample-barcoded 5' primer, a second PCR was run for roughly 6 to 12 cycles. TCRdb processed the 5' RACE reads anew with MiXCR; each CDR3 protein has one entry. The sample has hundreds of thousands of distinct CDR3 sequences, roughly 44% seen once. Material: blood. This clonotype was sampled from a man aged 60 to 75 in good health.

CDR3 amino acids: CASSPGQGKRGHTGELFF. In DNA form, the CDR3 reads TGTGCCAGCAGTCCGGGACAGGGGAAGAGGGGGCACACCGGGGAGCTGTTTTTT. This sequence joins TRBV12-3 or TRBV12-4 and TRBJ2-2; 10 bases are shared with TRBD1. This CDR3 contains 18 residues. Trimming at V came to 5 bases and at J to 3 bases, leaving 12 bases not matched to a gene.